This T cell receptor beta chain was sequenced during a study of STAT5B mutations in CD4+ large granular lymphocyte leukemia (dated by TCRdb to between 2021 and 2024). Looking at the study overall: Among healthy controls, the CDR3 'QG' motif was associated with a particular HLA allele. The study compared the TCRbeta repertoires of patients with CD4+ T-cell large granular lymphocyte leukemia against the TCRbeta repertoires of healthy blood donors. Flow cytometry performed on FACSCanto II or FACSVerse showed that the purified fractions had more than 95% purity among lymphocytes.

As concerns this clone: The clone's antigen remains unknown. The record has no base qualities; no much larger clone is one base away.

The healthy controls were 37 blood donors, and the buffy coats of these donors were supplied by the Finnish Red Cross blood service. All TCR-sequenced material derived from peripheral blood: patient blood samples and healthy donor buffy coats. Peripheral blood mononuclear cells were isolated by Ficoll-Hypaque gradient centrifugation. For the healthy controls, CD4+ cells were obtained from buffy coats by magnetic purification. Genomic DNA was extracted using the Gentra Puregene Cell and Tissue kit, and a Qubit 2.0 fluorometer was used to quantify it. Including the terminal cysteine and phenylalanine, the CDR3 comprises 14 residues. The read is trimmed to its CDR3 DNA, 42 bases read in frame from base 1. V is clipped by 6 bases and J by 3 bases, and the sequence between their germline boundaries is 12 bases long. The germline V gene encodes CDR1 LNHDA and CDR2 SQIVND (reference sequence). The immunoSEQ assay at survey resolution was used to sequence TCRbeta rearrangements from genomic DNA. As for the authors' bioinformatics: In the TCR sequencing data, the lowest productive clonotype frequency that could be detected was 2.59 x 10-5. Analyses included only productive TCRbeta rearrangements, meaning complete and in-frame sequences. The clonality of each sample was calculated as Simpson clonality in the immunoSEQ Analyzer version 3.0. Based on frequency, clones were grouped as very rare, small, medium, large (1-20%) or hyperexpanded (>20%). OLGA 1.2.3 estimated generation probabilities, VDJtools produced V-gene circos plots, VDJdb was queried for specificities, and GLIPH identified CDR3 motifs. TCRdb took over this immuneACCESS table, retaining in-frame rearrangements with V and J assigned. Such tables are incomplete; in checked studies, under half of the missing clones stem from an unresolved V gene, and the remainder is unexplained. That table gives V, J and clone size, and the DNA gave D and trimming. This sample gives tens of thousands of clones in total; under 80% of them show up just once. The ten largest clones take up roughly 3.3% of the sample.

Overall study results and their limits: TRBV06-family usage was enriched among the top patient clones (8/27) compared with healthy controls (2/35). The main leukemic clonotypes were found to be private to each patient, although over 20% of the main leukemic clonotypes were detected at low frequency in the non-leukemic repertoires of other patients. Greater clonality appeared to be present in CD4-sorted patient repertoires than in healthy CD4+ repertoires, and the difference was retained after the putative leukemic clones were removed. The data were not HLA-matched, and the higher clonality in CD4+ T-LGLL than in CD8+ T-LGLL could be due to the relatively small sample size.

The source material was CD4+ T cells from blood buffy coats. The rearranged segments are TRBV19 and TRBJ2-1; the D gene cannot be resolved reliably. The source of this sequence is a human donor in good health. Here the CDR3 is given as CASSGTRNYNEQFF. The sequence in DNA is TGTGCCAGTAGCGGTACGCGTAACTACAATGAGCAGTTCTTC.